This T cell receptor beta chain comes out of a study of molecular identifiers for immune sequencing clone quantification. V shed 1 base, J shed 2 bases, and the junction held 7 bases outside the gene matches. The CDR3 runs to 16 residues. Germline V gene lookup returns CDR1 SQVTM and CDR2 ANQGSEA. In TCRdb, the PCR reads were re-called with MiXCR into one record per CDR3 protein. Counted here are about 320,000 distinct CDR3 sequences, over 20% occurring once; the ten biggest clones make up around 0.7%. This clonotype was recorded many times. This TCR came from a human donor in good health. Some libraries in this study had Jurkat cell RNA spiked in. The specimen was naive CD8+ T cells from blood, with Jurkat cell RNA spiked in. Subset specified: FACS-sorted CD8+CD4-CCR7+CD45RA+ naive T cells. The chain uses TRBV29-1 and TRBJ2-3, with 9 bases lining up with TRBD2. The CDR3: CSVEVWAGGLTDTQYF. The CDR3 DNA reads TGCAGCGTTGAAGTCTGGGCGGGGGGGCTCACAGATACGCAGTATTTT.